Shown below are 5 T cell receptor beta chains from a single sample sequenced in a study of control samples from healthy donors and cancer patients. Assay used: immunoSEQ multiplex PCR; TCRdb lists only in-frame clones, some missing. The sample has around 120,000 clones; 88% are singletons. The specimen sequenced was blood. Receptor source: a woman aged 70-85 years in good health.

The V gene is TRBV5-1, the J gene TRBJ2-7, with TRBD1 matching 8 bases. CDR1 is SGHRS and CDR2 is YFSETQ in the germline V gene. This CDR3 is 14 amino acids long. The ends lost 0 bases at V and 2 bases at J; junction bases unmatched: 1. CDR3 residues: CASSLGQGPYEQYF. In nucleotides, the CDR3 is TGCGCCAGCAGCTTGGGACAGGGGCCCTACGAGCAGTACTTC.

The chain uses TRBV3-1 (or the pseudogene TRBV3-2) and TRBJ1-1; no reliable D call. V was pared by 3 bases and J by 1 base, with 6 bases between. This CDR3 comprises 13 residues. CDR1 is LGHDT, CDR2 YNNKEL, per germline (reference sequence). DNA of the CDR3: TGTGCCAGCAGCCAGGGTAGGAACACTGAAGCTTTCTTT. This gives the protein CASSQGRNTEAFF.

This chain joins TRBV5-4 and TRBJ1-3, with D possibly being TRBD1 (5 bases). Per germline, CDR1 SGHNT and CDR2 YYREEE (reference sequence). The CDR3 spans 14 residues. V was clipped by 3 bases and J by 3 bases, with 10 bases between them. In DNA, the CDR3 is TGTGCCAGCAGCTGGGGACGGAATGGAAACACCATATATTTT. Translating it yields CASSWGRNGNTIYF.

This clone was found a few times. The CDR3 sequence is CASAKEGAIPNYGYTF. CDR3 DNA: TGTGCCAGCGCTAAGGAGGGGGCGATTCCTAACTATGGCTACACCTTC. The chain links TRBV2 to TRBJ1-2; 7 positions match TRBD1. V shed 8 bases and J 0 bases; nucleotides not matched to a gene: 12. From germline, CDR1 is SNHLY and CDR2 FYNNEI. The CDR3 is 16 amino acids. The full variable domain, completed using reference TRBV2 and TRBJ1-2, is EPEVTQTPSHQVTQMGQEVILRCVPISNHLYFYWYRQILGQKVEFLVSFYNNEISEKSEIFDDQFSVERPDGSNFTLKIRSTKLEDSAMYFCASAKEGAIPNYGYTFGSGTRLTVV.

The CDR3 DNA follows: TGTGCCAGCTCGCTTTCAGGGGGCAGGAATGAGCAGTTCTTC. This sequence encodes CASSLSGGRNEQFF. The rearrangement uses TRBV18 and TRBJ2-1, with 8 bases aligning to TRBD1. The V segment lost 6 bases and the J segment 7 bases; nucleotides outside the gene matches: 8. This CDR3 region has 14 residues. From germline, CDR1 is KGHSH and CDR2 LQKENI.